This T cell receptor beta chain emerged from a study of shared clonotypes between healthy human individuals. Trimming stripped 4 bases from V and 4 bases from J, with 14 bases between. CDR3 length equals 14 residues. Germline CDR1 is SQVTM and CDR2 is ANQGSEA. Each subset's genomic DNA was split evenly across several immunoSEQ plates. Clones were sequenced by immunoSEQ multiplex PCR, and TCRdb holds only the in-frame ones, with some missing. The table shows 600,000 to 800,000 clones, with 72% occurring only once. General observations from the study: Estimated richness was generally greater in naive than memory subsets.

Note on this clone: The antigen remains unidentified.

The gene calls are TRBV29-1 and TRBJ2-1; perhaps TRBD1 as D (7 bases). Sequencing used memory CD4+ T cells sorted from blood. Subset noted: CD45RA-negative fraction. The receptor was isolated from a woman in her twenties or thirties in good health. CDR3 region: CSVVKQGGYNEQFF. The CDR3 DNA is TGCAGCGTTGTGAAGCAGGGGGGTTACAATGAGCAGTTCTTC.